Presented here are 31 T cell receptor beta chains from one specimen sequenced in a study of blood T cells in healthy people across ages. For the second PCR, which ran for roughly 6 to 11 cycles, a sample-barcoded 5' primer and a J-beta primer mix were used. TCRdb used MiXCR to reprocess the 5' RACE reads, holding one entry per CDR3 protein. The top ten clones hold 0.75% of a sample with more than 900,000 distinct CDR3 sequences, 20% to 25% of them seen once. The same specimen was also included in a second study, on T cells of mothers and their children.

Sequencing was carried out using blood. The receptors shown here come from a girl aged 2 to 9 in good health.

J is TRBJ2-2 and V is TRBV18; TRBD1 might be the D (6 bases). V was pared by 3 bases and J by 5 bases, with 13 bases between. The CDR3 spans 15 residues. Germline V gene lookup returns CDR1 KGHSH and CDR2 LQKENI. CDR3 region: CASSPDRTKTGELFF. The CDR3 nucleotides are TGTGCCAGCTCACCTGACAGGACAAAAACCGGGGAGCTGTTTTTT.

The chain recombines TRBV5-1 with TRBJ2-5; 9 bases map to TRBD2. CDR1 and CDR2 (germline): SGHRS, YFSETQ. V dropped 0 bases and J dropped 1; count of bases not matched to a gene: 4. This CDR3 region has 16 residues. CDR3 nucleotides: TGCGCCAGCAGCTTGGGAGTAGCGGGGGCCCAAGAGACCCAGTACTTC. Protein sequence: CASSLGVAGAQETQYF.

This clonotype was observed a handful of times. This chain joins TRBV4-3 and TRBJ2-1; D is uncertain. Germline V gene lookup returns CDR1 LGHNA and CDR2 YSLEER. V gave up 1 base and J gave up 9 bases, with 13 bases separating them. There are 14 residues in the CDR3. The CDR3, as DNA: TGCGCCAGCAGCCAAGGGGCAGGCCGGCGTGAGCAGTTCTTC. Translated: CASSQGAGRREQFF.

The chain employs TRBV28 and TRBJ2-3; D remains ambiguous. Trimming took 1 base from V and 4 from J, leaving 15 bases between them. This CDR3 region has 16 residues. CDR1 MDHEN and CDR2 SYDVKM come from the germline V gene. The CDR3 DNA sequence: TGTGCCAGCAGTTTATTGACTTCCAAGATATCAGATACGCAGTATTTT. Amino acid sequence: CASSLLTSKISDTQYF. Supplemented by reference TRBV28 and TRBJ2-3, the full variable domain reads DVKVTQSSRYLVKRTGEKVFLECVQDMDHENMFWYRQDPGLGLRLIYFSYDVKMKEKGDIPEGYSVSREKKERFSLILESASTNQTSMYLCASSLLTSKISDTQYFGPGTRLTVL.

The gene calls are TRBV24-1 and TRBJ2-3, with TRBD1 as a possible D gene (6 bases). The CDR3 loop spans 17 amino acids. The germline V and J ends were trimmed by 3 bases and 0 bases, with 15 bases remaining between them. Germline values: CDR1 KGHDR, CDR2 SFDVKD. The CDR3 loop reads CATSDPNTGHSTDTQYF. In DNA form, the CDR3 reads TGTGCCACCAGTGATCCGAATACAGGGCATAGCACAGATACGCAGTATTTT.

The chain couples TRBV28 to TRBJ2-7; a possible D gene is TRBD2 (6 bases). The J call may be faulty, since TRBJ2-5 better matches the DNA end. Germline V gives CDR1 MDHEN, CDR2 SYDVKM. The CDR3 is 14 amino acids. The CDR3 DNA follows: TGTGCCAGCAGCCGCCAATGGGGGGAGGAGACCCAGTACTTC. It yields the protein CASSRQWGEETQYF.

This chain uses TRBV6-2 or TRBV6-3 with TRBJ2-3; no firm D call. Germline CDR1 reads MNHEY; CDR2 reads SVGEGT. The CDR3 has 14 residues. Trimming pared 4 bases from V and 2 bases from J, leaving 10 bases between. CDR3 sequence reads: CASSSYTSTDTQYF. Written as DNA, the CDR3 is TGTGCCAGCAGTTCTTACACTTCCACAGATACGCAGTATTTT.

The chain recombines TRBV29-1 with TRBJ2-7; TRBD1 matches 10 bases. CDR3 length: 13 amino acids. Germline CDR1 SQVTM, CDR2 ANQGSEA. The V and J ends lost 7 bases and 3 bases, in that order; junction bases with no gene match: 6. The chain's CDR3 is CSGRDRGVYEQYF. In DNA, the CDR3 is TGCAGCGGCCGGGACAGGGGAGTCTACGAGCAGTACTTC.

This clonotype showed up just a few times. V is TRBV7-2 and J is TRBJ2-5; 7 nucleotides match TRBD1. The better agreement between TRBJ2-1 and the DNA end casts doubt on the J call. Per the germline V gene, CDR1 is SGHTA and CDR2 is FQGNSA. The CDR3 runs to 16 residues. The CDR3 nucleotides are TGTGCCAGCAGCCAACCCCCGCAGGGGGTTGAGGATGAGCAGTTCTTC. Residues: CASSQPPQGVEDEQFF.

In its sample, this clonotype was seen a few times. The V and J genes are TRBV7-8 and TRBJ2-3; D may be TRBD2 (6 bases). Trimming cost V 2 bases and J 4 bases, with 22 bases left between them. CDR3 length equals 18 residues. Germline V gives CDR1 SGHVS, CDR2 FQNEAQ. In DNA, the CDR3 is TGTGCCAGCAGCTTACCTACGACCCCGGGAGTCCGCCCAGATACGCAGTATTTT. It encodes CASSLPTTPGVRPDTQYF.

The chain links TRBV4-2 to TRBJ2-7; tentative D call: TRBD1 (6 bases). The CDR3 sequence is 17 residues long. V lost 3 bases, J lost 5 bases, and 23 bases lay in between. Germline CDR1 and CDR2: LGHNA and YNFKEQ. The CDR3: CASSQGSTGTTHDEQYF. CDR3 DNA sequence: TGTGCCAGCAGCCAGGGGTCTACAGGGACCACTCATGACGAGCAGTACTTC.

The chain joins TRBV28 to TRBJ2-7, with a weak D call TRBD2 (5 bases). Deletions cut 4 bases from V and 0 bases from J, with 13 bases between. Germline CDR1 is MDHEN and CDR2 is SYDVKM. CDR3 length equals 15 residues. CDR3 sequence (DNA): TGTGCCAGCAGTTCCGTGAGCGGTATCTCCTACGAGCAGTACTTC. Translation gives CASSSVSGISYEQYF.

This clonotype was detected a few times. The V call is TRBV20-1, the J call TRBJ2-1; weak D call: TRBD1 (5 bases). Germline V gives CDR1 DFQATT, CDR2 SNEGSKA (reference sequence). Trimming took off 4 bases at V and 2 bases at J, with 15 bases between the two ends. The CDR3 runs 15 residues. The CDR3 reads CSAKISGIPYNEQFF. CDR3 nucleotide sequence: TGCAGTGCTAAAATTTCAGGGATACCCTACAATGAGCAGTTCTTC.

This clonotype appeared a few times. This chain links TRBV3-1 with TRBJ2-4, with a tentative D call TRBD2 (5 bases). CDR1 is LGHDT, CDR2 YNNKEL, per germline (reference sequence). The CDR3 covers 14 residues. The V gene lost 5 bases and the J gene lost 6 bases, with 14 bases spanning the gap. The CDR3 here is CASSTSQLGNIQYF. The CDR3 DNA follows: TGTGCCAGCAGCACTTCACAACTAGGAAACATTCAGTACTTC.

This clonotype showed up just a few times. The chain has TRBV10-3 and TRBJ2-5; D is possibly TRBD2 (6 bases). This CDR3 is 14 amino acids long. The germline gives CDR1 ENHRY, CDR2 SYGVKD. V lost 3 bases and J 2 bases, leaving 10 bases between the germline ends. In DNA form, the CDR3 reads TGTGCCATCAGTGATCCGGCGGGGCAAGAGACCCAGTACTTC. This encodes CAISDPAGQETQYF.

This clonotype was recorded a few times. This chain joins TRBV24-1 and TRBJ2-6, with D maybe TRBD2 (6 bases). V lost 10 bases to trimming and J lost 0 bases, with 12 bases between them. The CDR3 covers 15 residues. The germline V gene has CDR1 KGHDR and CDR2 SFDVKD. CDR3 sequence: CATAPGGSGANVLTF. CDR3 nucleotides: TGTGCCACGGCCCCCGGGGGCTCTGGGGCCAACGTCCTGACTTTC.

The CDR3 DNA sequence: TGCAGCGTTCGGGGCCGCGCTAATGAAAAACTGTTTTTT. Its translation: CSVRGRANEKLFF. The chain links TRBV29-1 to TRBJ1-4; perhaps TRBD1 as D (5 bases). This CDR3 has 13 residues. Germline lookup yields CDR1 SQVTM and CDR2 ANQGSEA. Deletions cut 5 bases from V and 3 bases from J, with 10 bases between.

This clonotype was detected a few times. The CDR3 DNA follows: TGTGCCAGCACCTTTGCGGGGAATGAGCAGTTCTTC. This encodes CASTFAGNEQFF. The J gene is TRBJ2-1, the V gene TRBV6-5, with a tentative D call TRBD2 (6 bases). The CDR3 is made up of 12 amino acids. Trimming removed 7 bases at V and 7 bases at J, with 11 bases between. Germline CDR1 reads MNHEY; CDR2 reads SVGAGI.

This clonotype was seen only a few times. V usage is TRBV6-6 and J usage is TRBJ2-7; D call uncertain. The last part of the DNA fits TRBJ2-1 better; the J call may be wrong. Germline loops: CDR1 MNHNY, CDR2 SVGAGI (reference sequence). This CDR3 has 13 amino acids. CDR3 amino acids: CASRQGLHNEQFF. The CDR3 nucleotides read TGTGCCAGCAGGCAAGGTCTCCACAATGAGCAGTTCTTC.

This chain connects TRBV15 to TRBJ2-4; no firm D call. The CDR3 consists of 12 residues. The germline V gene has CDR1 LNHNV and CDR2 YYDKDF (reference sequence). Deletions cut 5 bases from V and 2 bases from J, with 4 bases between. CDR3 amino acids: CATSEPKNIQYF. CDR3 sequence (DNA): TGTGCCACCAGCGAACCCAAAAACATTCAGTACTTC.

The chain links TRBV12-3 or TRBV12-4 to TRBJ1-1; the match to TRBD1 covers 8 bases. The junction had 8 bases not matched to a gene; V was cut back by 7 bases and J by 1 base. This CDR3 region has 15 residues. The CDR3 DNA reads TGTGCCAGCACCCAGGGGGCATTGGGGAACACTGAAGCTTTCTTT. Encoded protein: CASTQGALGNTEAFF.

The sample holds a few counts of this clonotype. The CDR3 sequence: CASSYGSSGYEQYF. The CDR3 bases are TGTGCCAGCAGTTATGGGAGTAGCGGCTACGAGCAGTACTTC. The chain carries TRBV6-2 or TRBV6-3 and TRBJ2-5, with a tentative D call TRBD2 (6 bases). The end of the DNA is better explained by TRBJ2-7, so the J call may be wrong. The CDR3 loop spans 14 amino acids. CDR1 is MNHEY, CDR2 SVGEGT, per germline.

This clonotype appeared a few times. This chain links TRBV4-1 with TRBJ2-1; the match to TRBD2 covers 8 bases. V shed 0 bases and J 7 bases; nucleotides not matched to a gene: 14. The CDR3 is 18 amino acids. CDR1 MGHRA and CDR2 YSYEKL come from the germline V gene. The CDR3 coding sequence is TGCGCCAGCAGCCAAGATTCGTTGCCGGGAGGGCCCGGTAATGAGCAGTTCTTC. The encoded protein is CASSQDSLPGGPGNEQFF.

This rearrangement joins TRBV5-1 to TRBJ2-7, with TRBD1 matching 9 bases. Unmatched junction bases numbered 4, after V lost 0 bases and J lost 3 bases. The CDR3 has 15 residues. CDR1 and CDR2 (germline): SGHRS, YFSETQ. Here the CDR3 reads CASSLVTGQGYEQYF. The CDR3 nucleotides read TGCGCCAGCAGCTTGGTAACGGGACAGGGCTACGAGCAGTACTTC.

The gene calls are TRBV28 and TRBJ1-2; unclear D gene. CDR3 length equals 10 residues. Germline CDR1 reads MDHEN; CDR2 reads SYDVKM. V was shortened by 5 bases and J by 13 bases, with 11 bases between the two germline ends. The CDR3 DNA reads TGTGCCAGCAGTGACCTCCTTTTCACCTTC. Translated, it gives CASSDLLFTF.

The gene calls are TRBV24-1 and TRBJ2-7; TRBD1 is a possible D gene (5 bases). The V and J ends lost 3 bases and 1 base respectively, with 9 bases between them. Germline lookup yields CDR1 KGHDR and CDR2 SFDVKD. This CDR3 comprises 14 residues. The CDR3 sequence is CATSDPTASYEQYF. In DNA form, the CDR3 reads TGTGCCACCAGTGATCCGACAGCTTCCTACGAGCAGTACTTC.

The chain combines TRBV7-2 with TRBJ2-7; D may be TRBD1 or TRBD2 (5 bases each). Germline V gives CDR1 SGHTA, CDR2 FQGNSA. The CDR3 runs 13 residues. With 3 bases removed from V and 5 bases from J, the gap between germline ends came to 11 bases. CDR3 DNA: TGTGCCAGCAGCTTGTGGGGGTTACACGAGCAGTACTTC. Its translation is CASSLWGLHEQYF.

This chain joins TRBV20-1 and TRBJ2-5; D perhaps matches TRBD2 (6 bases). TRBJ2-7 matches the DNA end more closely, so the J call is doubtful. Germline V gene data show CDR1 as DFQATT and CDR2 as SNEGSKA (reference sequence). This CDR3 region has 14 residues. The CDR3 sequence: CSASRQFGSLEQYF. The CDR3 DNA reads as TGCAGTGCTAGCCGACAATTCGGGAGCCTCGAGCAGTACTTC.

This clonotype has a handful of counts. Its ends do not fully match the called genes, so a read error is possible. This chain connects TRBV12-3 or TRBV12-4 to TRBJ2-2; D not certain. This CDR3 spans 13 amino acids. The CDR3 sequence is CAGSFTETGELFF. The CDR3 DNA sequence: TGTGCCGGCAGTTTCACCGAGACCGGGGAGCTGTTTTTT.

The chain employs TRBV7-8 and TRBJ2-3, with 8 bases lining up with TRBD2. This CDR3 has 15 amino acids. V lost 1 base, J lost 6 bases, and 6 bases stayed unmatched. The germline V gene has CDR1 SGHVS and CDR2 FQNEAQ. The CDR3 bases are TGTGCCAGCAGCTTAGAAGCGGGGGATGAGGATACGCAGTATTTT. This translates into CASSLEAGDEDTQYF.

This clonotype occurred a few times. This chain connects TRBV7-2 to TRBJ2-5; 9 bases are shared with TRBD1. The CDR3 totals 16 residues. The ends lost 2 bases at V and 6 bases at J; junction bases unmatched: 10. Germline loops: CDR1 SGHTA, CDR2 FQGNSA. CDR3 region: CASSLTRQGVSKTQYF. CDR3 nucleotide sequence: TGTGCCAGCAGCTTAACCCGACAGGGGGTATCGAAGACCCAGTACTTC.